A single sample is the source of the 4 T cell receptor beta chains below, sequenced in a study of cytomegalovirus exposure and HLA in healthy donors. Use of 60 Vbeta and 13 Jbeta primers characterized the PCR. The assay was immunoSEQ multiplex PCR, and TCRdb's table has in-frame clones only and misses some. The table shows more than 80,000 clones, with 81% occurring only once. Sequences were obtained from PBMCs. The receptors originated from a girl aged 2-15 years in good health and CMV-seropositive.

The chain couples TRBV5-1 to TRBJ2-1, with 10 bases identical to TRBD2. J was trimmed by 3 bases and V by 3 bases; bases with no gene match: 6. This CDR3 has 16 residues. The germline gives CDR1 SGHRS, CDR2 YFSETQ. CDR3 sequence: CASSSLAGTIYNEQFF. CDR3 coding DNA: TGCGCCAGCAGCTCACTAGCGGGAACAATCTACAATGAGCAGTTCTTC.

The rearrangement uses TRBV27 and TRBJ1-1; no firm D call. The CDR3 loop spans 13 amino acids. Germline V gives CDR1 MNHEY, CDR2 SMNVEV (reference sequence). V was shortened by 6 bases and J by 0 bases, with 8 bases between the two germline ends. The CDR3 region has the DNA TGTGCCAGCAGGTATACACTGAACACTGAAGCTTTCTTT. Residues: CASRYTLNTEAFF.

There are a few counts of this clone. The chain links TRBV28 to TRBJ2-1; D remains unclear. CDR3 size: 13 residues. Per the germline V gene, CDR1 is MDHEN and CDR2 is SYDVKM. V lost 6 bases to trimming and J lost 7 bases, with 13 bases between them. The CDR3 DNA is TGTGCCAGCAGATCGGATAGCCCAAATGAGCAGTTCTTC. It specifies CASRSDSPNEQFF.

The V and J genes are TRBV5-1 and TRBJ2-7; 8 nucleotides line up with TRBD1. Losses at the gene ends were 4 bases for V and 6 bases for J; bases not matched to a gene: 6. CDR1 is SGHRS, CDR2 YFSETQ, per germline. The CDR3 extends over 13 amino acids. CDR3 in amino acids: CASSKDRVGEQYF. The CDR3 coding sequence is TGCGCCAGCAGCAAGGACAGGGTTGGCGAGCAGTACTTC.